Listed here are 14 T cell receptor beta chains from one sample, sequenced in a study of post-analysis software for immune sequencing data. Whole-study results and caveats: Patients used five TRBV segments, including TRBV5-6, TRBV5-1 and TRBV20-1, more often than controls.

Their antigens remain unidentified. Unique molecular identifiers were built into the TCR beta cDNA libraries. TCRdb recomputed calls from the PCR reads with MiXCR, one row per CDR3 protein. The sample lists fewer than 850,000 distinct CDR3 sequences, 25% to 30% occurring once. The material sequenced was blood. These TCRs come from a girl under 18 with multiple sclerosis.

The CDR3, as DNA: TGTGCCAGCAGCTTCCGGGGGTTGGGGATCTACGAGCAGTACTTC. It is translated as CASSFRGLGIYEQYF. V gene TRBV5-6 combines with J gene TRBJ2-7; possible D gene TRBD2, 6 bases. Deletions cut 2 bases from V and 3 bases from J, with 15 bases between. CDR1 and CDR2 (germline): SGHDT, YYEEEE. This CDR3 comprises 15 residues.

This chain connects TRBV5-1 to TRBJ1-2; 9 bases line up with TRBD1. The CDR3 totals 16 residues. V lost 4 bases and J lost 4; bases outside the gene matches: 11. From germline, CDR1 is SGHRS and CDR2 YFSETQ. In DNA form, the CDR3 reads TGCGCCAGCAGCCCCACAGGGGGCGTATCGTCCTATGGCTACACCTTC. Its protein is CASSPTGGVSSYGYTF.

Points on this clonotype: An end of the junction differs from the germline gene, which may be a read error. DNA for the CDR3: TGTGCTAGCAGTTGGACTAAAGGGAGCACAGATGCGCAGTATTTT. Residues: CASSWTKGSTDAQYF. This chain uses TRBV12-3 or TRBV12-4 with TRBJ2-3, with D maybe TRBD2 (6 bases). The length of the CDR3 is 15 residues.

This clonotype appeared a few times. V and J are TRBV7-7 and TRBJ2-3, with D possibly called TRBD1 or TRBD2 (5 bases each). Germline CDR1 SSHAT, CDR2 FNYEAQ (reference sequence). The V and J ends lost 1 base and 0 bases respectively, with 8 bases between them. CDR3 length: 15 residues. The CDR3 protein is CASSLGWGSTDTQYF. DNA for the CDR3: TGTGCCAGCAGCTTAGGTTGGGGGAGCACAGATACGCAGTATTTT.

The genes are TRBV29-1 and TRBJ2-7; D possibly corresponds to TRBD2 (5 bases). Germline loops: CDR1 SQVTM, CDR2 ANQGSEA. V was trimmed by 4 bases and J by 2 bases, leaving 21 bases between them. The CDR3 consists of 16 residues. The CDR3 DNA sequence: TGCAGCGTTGTTGAGGGCGGCGGCGAAAGGGCCTACGAGCAGTACTTC. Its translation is CSVVEGGGERAYEQYF.

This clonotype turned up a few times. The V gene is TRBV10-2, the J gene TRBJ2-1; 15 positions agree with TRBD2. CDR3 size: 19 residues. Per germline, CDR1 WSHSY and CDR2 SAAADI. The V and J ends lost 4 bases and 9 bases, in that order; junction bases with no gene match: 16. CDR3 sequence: CASSASYPGTSGRRAEQFF. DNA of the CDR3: TGCGCCAGCAGTGCCTCATATCCCGGGACTAGCGGGAGGCGGGCTGAGCAGTTCTTC.

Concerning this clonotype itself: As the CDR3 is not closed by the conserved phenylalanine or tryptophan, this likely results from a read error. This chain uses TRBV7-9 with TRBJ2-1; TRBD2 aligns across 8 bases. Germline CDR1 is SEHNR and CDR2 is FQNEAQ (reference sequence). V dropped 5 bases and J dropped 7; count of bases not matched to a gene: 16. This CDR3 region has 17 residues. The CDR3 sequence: CASSATTGGPANNEQFS. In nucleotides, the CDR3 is TGTGCCAGCAGCGCAACCACGGGAGGGCCGGCGAATAATGAGCAGTTCTCC.

The CDR3 sequence: CAISEPHAGGSGGAYTQYF. The CDR3 bases are TGTGCCATCAGTGAGCCACACGCCGGCGGTAGCGGAGGGGCGTATACGCAGTATTTT. The chain carries TRBV10-3 and TRBJ2-3, with D perhaps TRBD2 (6 bases). The germline gives CDR1 ENHRY, CDR2 SYGVKD. This CDR3 is built from 19 residues. Between the trimmed V and J ends, which lost 2 bases and 7 bases, there was a span of 28 bases.

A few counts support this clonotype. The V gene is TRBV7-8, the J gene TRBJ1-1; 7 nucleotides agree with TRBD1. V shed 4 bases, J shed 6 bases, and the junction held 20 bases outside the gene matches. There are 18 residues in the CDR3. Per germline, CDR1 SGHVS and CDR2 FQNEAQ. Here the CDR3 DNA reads TGTGCCAGCAGCTCCATGAGGGTTACAGGGGCAAAGGGCGCTGAAGCTTTCTTT. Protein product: CASSSMRVTGAKGAEAFF.

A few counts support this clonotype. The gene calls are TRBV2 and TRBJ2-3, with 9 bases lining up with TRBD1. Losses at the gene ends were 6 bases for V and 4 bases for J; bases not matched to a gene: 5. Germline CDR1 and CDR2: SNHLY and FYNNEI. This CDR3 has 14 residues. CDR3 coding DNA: TGTGCCAGCAGGGAACAGGGGGCTTCAGATACGCAGTATTTT. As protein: CASREQGASDTQYF.

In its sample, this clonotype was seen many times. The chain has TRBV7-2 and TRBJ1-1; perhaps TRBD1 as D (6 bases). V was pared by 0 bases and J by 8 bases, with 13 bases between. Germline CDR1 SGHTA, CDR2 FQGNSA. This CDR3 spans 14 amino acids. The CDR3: CASSLARGTREAFF. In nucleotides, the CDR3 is TGTGCCAGCAGCTTAGCGCGTGGGACAAGGGAAGCTTTCTTT.

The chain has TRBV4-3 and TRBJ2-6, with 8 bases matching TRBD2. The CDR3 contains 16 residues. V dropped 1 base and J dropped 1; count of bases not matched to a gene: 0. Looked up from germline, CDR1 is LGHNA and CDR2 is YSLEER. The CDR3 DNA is TGCGCCAGCAGCCAAGCTAGCGGGTCTGGGGCCAACGTCCTGACTTTC. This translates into CASSQASGSGANVLTF.

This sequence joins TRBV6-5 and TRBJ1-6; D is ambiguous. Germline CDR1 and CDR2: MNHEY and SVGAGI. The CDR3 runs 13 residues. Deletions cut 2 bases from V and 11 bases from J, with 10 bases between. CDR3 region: CASSYMSRPPLHF. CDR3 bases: TGTGCCAGCAGTTACATGTCGCGTCCACCCCTCCACTTT.

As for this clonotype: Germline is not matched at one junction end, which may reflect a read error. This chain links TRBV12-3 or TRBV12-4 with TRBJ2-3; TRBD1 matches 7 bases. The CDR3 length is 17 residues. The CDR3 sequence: CASSPRQGVAPKDMQYF. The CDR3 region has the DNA TGTGCCAGCAGTCCCCGACAGGGAGTCGCCCCGAAGGATATGCAGTATTTT.